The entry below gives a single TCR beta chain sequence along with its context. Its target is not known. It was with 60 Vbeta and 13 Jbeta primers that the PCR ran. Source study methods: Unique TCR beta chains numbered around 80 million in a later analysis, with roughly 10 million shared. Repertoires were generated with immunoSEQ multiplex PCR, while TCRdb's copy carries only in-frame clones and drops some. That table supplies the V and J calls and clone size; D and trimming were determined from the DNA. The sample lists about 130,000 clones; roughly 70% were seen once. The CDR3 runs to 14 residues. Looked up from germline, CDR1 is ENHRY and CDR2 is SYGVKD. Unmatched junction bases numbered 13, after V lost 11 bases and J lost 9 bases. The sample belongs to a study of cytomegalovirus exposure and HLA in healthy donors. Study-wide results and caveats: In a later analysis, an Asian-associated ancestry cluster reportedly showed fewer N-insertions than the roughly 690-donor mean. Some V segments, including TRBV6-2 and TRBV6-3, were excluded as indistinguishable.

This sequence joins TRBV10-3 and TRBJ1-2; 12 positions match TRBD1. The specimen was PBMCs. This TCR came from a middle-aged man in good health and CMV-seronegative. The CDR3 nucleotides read TGTGCCGCCGGGACAGGGGGCCCCGGGGGGCGCTACACCTTC. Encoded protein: CAAGTGGPGGRYTF.